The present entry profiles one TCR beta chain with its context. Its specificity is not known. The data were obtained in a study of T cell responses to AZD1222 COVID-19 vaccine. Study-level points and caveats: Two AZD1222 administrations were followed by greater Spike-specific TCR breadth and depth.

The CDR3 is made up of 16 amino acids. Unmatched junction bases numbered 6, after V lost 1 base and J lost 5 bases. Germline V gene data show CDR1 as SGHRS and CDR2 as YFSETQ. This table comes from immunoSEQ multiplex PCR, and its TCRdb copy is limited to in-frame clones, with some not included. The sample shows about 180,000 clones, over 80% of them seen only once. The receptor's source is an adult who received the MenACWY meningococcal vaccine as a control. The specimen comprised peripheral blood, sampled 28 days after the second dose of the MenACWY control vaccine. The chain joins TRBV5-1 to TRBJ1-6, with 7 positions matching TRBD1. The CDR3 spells CASSLRAGGDNSPLHF. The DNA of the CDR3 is TGCGCCAGCAGCTTGAGGGCAGGGGGAGATAATTCACCCCTCCACTTT.